These T cell receptor beta chains were read from a single sample in a study of blood T cells in healthy people across ages. TCRdb analysed the 5' RACE reads with MiXCR anew, one entry per CDR3 protein. The top ten hold 22% of the sample, which has more than 650,000 distinct CDR3 sequences, 20% to 25% seen once. Specimen: blood. Every receptor here comes from a man aged 70-80 years in good health. The CDR3 runs from the conserved cysteine through the conserved F or W. Fields, in order: clone size, D gene, V gene, J gene, CDR3 protein, CDR3 DNA. The D gene is left open where the match is weak. Size tells how often a clone was seen (once, few, many) or the class of an expanded clone, and some rows leave it out.

size: .
D: .
V: TRBV7-2
J: TRBJ2-7
CDR3: CASSSSGGPMYEQYF
DNA: TGTGCCAGCAGCTCCTCTGGGGGGCCTATGTACGAGCAGTACTTC

size: .
D: .
V: TRBV3-1
J: TRBJ1-2
CDR3: CASSPLGQIANYGYTF
DNA: TGTGCCAGCAGCCCCCTCGGACAGATAGCTAACTATGGCTACACCTTC

size: few
D: .
V: TRBV3-1
J: TRBJ2-7
CDR3: CASSRGTWEQYF
DNA: TGTGCCAGCAGCCGGGGGACGTGGGAGCAGTACTTC

size: .
D: .
V: TRBV21-1
J: TRBJ2-1
CDR3: CASSLDRGCYNEQFF
DNA: TGTGCCAGCAGCCTCGACAGGGGCTGCTACAATGAGCAGTTCTTC

size: many
D: .
V: TRBV5-1
J: TRBJ2-3
CDR3: CASSLGTVGSQYF
DNA: TGCGCCAGCAGCTTAGGGACTGTGGGGTCGCAGTATTTT

size: few
D: .
V: TRBV5-1
J: TRBJ2-1
CDR3: CASSPDYYNEQFF
DNA: TGCGCCAGCAGCCCCGACTATTACAATGAGCAGTTCTTC

size: .
D: .
V: TRBV15
J: TRBJ2-2
CDR3: CATSPRNGELFF
DNA: TGTGCCACCAGTCCGAGAAACGGGGAGCTGTTTTTT

size: few
D: .
V: TRBV7-8
J: TRBJ1-2
CDR3: CASSLARGTVYGYTF
DNA: TGTGCCAGCAGCTTAGCGCGAGGAACGGTCTATGGCTACACCTTC

size: few
D: .
V: TRBV29-1
J: TRBJ2-1
CDR3: CSAGDGVYNEQFF
DNA: TGCAGCGCCGGGGACGGAGTTTACAATGAGCAGTTCTTC

size: .
D: TRBD1
V: TRBV27
J: TRBJ1-1
CDR3: CASRHGTGRNTEAFF
DNA: TGTGCCAGCAGGCACGGGACAGGGAGGAACACTGAAGCTTTCTTT

size: few
D: .
V: TRBV29-1
J: TRBJ1-3
CDR3: CSAPVLSGGNTIYF
DNA: TGCAGCGCCCCGGTCCTATCGGGGGGAAACACCATATATTTT

size: .
D: TRBD1
V: TRBV5-5
J: TRBJ1-5
CDR3: CASSLATGNQPQHF
DNA: TGTGCCAGCAGCTTAGCGACAGGGAATCAGCCCCAGCATTTT

size: few
D: .
V: TRBV19
J: TRBJ1-2
CDR3: CASWKGGGHGYTF
DNA: TGTGCCAGTTGGAAAGGTGGAGGGCATGGCTACACCTTC

size: few
D: .
V: TRBV15
J: TRBJ1-1
CDR3: CATSTGFNTEAFF
DNA: TGTGCCACAAGTACGGGGTTCAACACTGAAGCTTTCTTT

size: many
D: .
V: TRBV3-1
J: TRBJ2-5
CDR3: CASSRIRAEETQYF
DNA: TGTGCCAGCAGCCGAATTCGCGCGGAAGAGACCCAGTACTTC

size: .
D: .
V: TRBV7-8
J: TRBJ1-1
CDR3: CASILNVLGMNTEAFF
DNA: TGTGCCAGCATACTTAACGTCTTAGGAATGAACACTGAAGCTTTCTTT

size: .
D: TRBD1
V: TRBV12-3/TRBV12-4
J: TRBJ1-2
CDR3: CASSYGQGASSGYTF
DNA: TGTGCCAGCAGTTACGGACAGGGGGCTTCGTCTGGCTACACCTTC

size: .
D: .
V: TRBV28
J: TRBJ2-4
CDR3: CASSTLVDKNIQYF
DNA: TGTGCCAGCAGTACCCTCGTGGACAAAAACATTCAGTACTTC

size: few
D: .
V: TRBV5-1
J: TRBJ1-1
CDR3: CASSSTTNTEAFF
DNA: TGCGCCAGCAGCTCGACAACGAACACTGAAGCTTTCTTT

size: many
D: TRBD2
V: TRBV24-1
J: TRBJ2-3
CDR3: CATSDPRLAGSDTQYF
DNA: TGTGCCACCAGTGATCCTCGACTAGCGGGGTCGGATACGCAGTATTTT

size: .
D: .
V: TRBV30
J: TRBJ1-1
CDR3: CAWSSDMMNTEAFF
DNA: TGTGCCTGGAGTTCGGATATGATGAACACTGAAGCTTTCTTT

size: .
D: .
V: TRBV4-1
J: TRBJ2-6
CDR3: CASSQERRAGANVLTF
DNA: TGCGCCAGCAGCCAAGAAAGGAGGGCTGGGGCCAACGTCCTGACTTTC

size: few
D: .
V: TRBV29-1
J: TRBJ2-2
CDR3: CSVSGEGSGELFF
DNA: TGCAGCGTTTCAGGGGAAGGGTCCGGGGAGCTGTTTTTT

size: .
D: .
V: TRBV29-1
J: TRBJ1-3
CDR3: CSVEGGGSDTIYF
DNA: TGCAGCGTTGAAGGAGGGGGATCGGACACCATATATTTT

size: once
D: .
V: TRBV9
J: TRBJ2-5
CDR3: CASSGQSQETQYF
DNA: TGTGCCAGCAGCGGCCAAAGTCAAGAGACCCAGTACTTC

size: many
D: .
V: TRBV27
J: TRBJ1-5
CDR3: CASSPGSGNQPQHF
DNA: TGTGCCAGCAGTCCGGGATCCGGCAATCAGCCCCAGCATTTT

size: .
D: .
V: TRBV14
J: TRBJ2-1
CDR3: CASSQERLAEQFF
DNA: TGTGCCAGCAGCCAAGAGCGGCTAGCGGAGCAGTTCTTC

size: .
D: .
V: TRBV5-1
J: TRBJ1-5
CDR3: CASSLGSYSNQPQHF
DNA: TGCGCCAGCAGCTTGGGCTCTTATAGCAATCAGCCCCAGCATTTT

size: .
D: TRBD2
V: TRBV18
J: TRBJ2-3
CDR3: CASSPFGVTSGGTSTDTQYF
DNA: TGTGCCAGCTCACCGTTCGGTGTGACTAGCGGGGGGACTAGCACAGATACGCAGTATTTT

size: many
D: .
V: TRBV21-1
J: TRBJ2-3
CDR3: CASSKGPGVTDTQYF
DNA: TGTGCCAGCAGCAAAGGTCCGGGGGTAACAGATACGCAGTATTTT

size: .
D: .
V: TRBV24-1
J: TRBJ2-3
CDR3: CATSDLRDPTDTQYF
DNA: TGTGCCACCAGTGATTTACGCGACCCCACAGATACGCAGTATTTT

size: .
D: .
V: TRBV11-2
J: TRBJ2-3
CDR3: CASSPQGFTDMQYF
DNA: TGTGCCAGCAGCCCGCAGGGGTTCACAGATATGCAGTATTTT

size: few
D: .
V: TRBV3-1
J: TRBJ2-1
CDR3: CASSQVLTPYNEQFF
DNA: TGTGCCAGCAGCCAAGTGTTAACACCATACAATGAGCAGTTCTTC

size: few
D: TRBD1
V: TRBV12-3/TRBV12-4
J: TRBJ2-7
CDR3: CASSTRDRATYEQYF
DNA: TGTGCCAGCAGTACCCGGGACAGGGCTACCTACGAGCAGTACTTC

size: few
D: .
V: TRBV7-2
J: TRBJ2-3
CDR3: CASSSRGASTDTQYF
DNA: TGTGCCAGCAGCTCTAGGGGGGCCAGCACAGATACGCAGTATTTT

size: many
D: TRBD2
V: TRBV20-1
J: TRBJ2-7
CDR3: CSARGLAGGRDEQYF
DNA: TGCAGTGCTAGAGGACTAGCGGGGGGACGCGACGAGCAGTACTTC

size: many
D: .
V: TRBV29-1
J: TRBJ2-3
CDR3: CSVVGYSSTDTQYF
DNA: TGCAGCGTTGTCGGGTATTCTAGCACAGATACGCAGTATTTT

size: .
D: TRBD2
V: TRBV9
J: TRBJ2-4
CDR3: CASSISYPGLAGGSAKNIQYF
DNA: TGTGCCAGCAGCATCTCGTATCCGGGACTAGCGGGAGGATCAGCCAAAAACATTCAGTACTTC

size: .
D: .
V: TRBV12-3/TRBV12-4
J: TRBJ2-1
CDR3: CASSLAGLVGYNEQFF
DNA: TGTGCCAGCAGTTTAGCCGGGCTTGTGGGTTACAATGAGCAGTTCTTC

size: few
D: TRBD1
V: TRBV28
J: TRBJ1-4
CDR3: CASSPPGGINEKLFF
DNA: TGTGCCAGCAGTCCCCCAGGGGGCATTAATGAAAAACTGTTTTTT

size: .
D: TRBD2
V: TRBV12-3/TRBV12-4
J: TRBJ2-3
CDR3: CASSLRSGRADTQYF
DNA: TGTGCCAGCAGTTTACGGAGCGGGAGGGCAGATACGCAGTATTTT

size: .
D: TRBD2
V: TRBV12-3/TRBV12-4
J: TRBJ2-5
CDR3: CASRLSGEGETQYF
DNA: TGTGCCAGCAGGCTGAGCGGGGAGGGAGAGACCCAGTACTTC

size: few
D: .
V: TRBV29-1
J: TRBJ1-5
CDR3: CSVGTYRNQPQHF
DNA: TGCAGCGTCGGGACCTATCGCAATCAGCCCCAGCATTTT

size: many
D: TRBD2
V: TRBV7-3
J: TRBJ2-3
CDR3: CASSLLAGGPTDTQYF
DNA: TGTGCCAGCAGTTTACTAGCGGGAGGCCCCACAGATACGCAGTATTTT

size: .
D: .
V: TRBV6-6
J: TRBJ2-2
CDR3: CASGRLQNTGELFF
DNA: TGTGCCAGCGGGAGACTTCAGAACACCGGGGAGCTGTTTTTT

size: .
D: .
V: TRBV7-2
J: TRBJ2-1
CDR3: CASSLRASDSYNEQFF
DNA: TGTGCCAGCAGCTTAAGGGCTAGCGATTCCTACAATGAGCAGTTCTTC

size: few
D: TRBD2
V: TRBV20-1
J: TRBJ2-3
CDR3: CSASVAGGPDTQYF
DNA: TGCAGTGCTTCAGTAGCGGGGGGTCCCGATACGCAGTATTTT

size: .
D: TRBD2
V: TRBV4-3
J: TRBJ2-2
CDR3: CASSPERDNTGELFF
DNA: TGCGCCAGCAGCCCCGAGCGGGACAACACCGGGGAGCTGTTTTTT

size: .
D: .
V: TRBV7-2
J: TRBJ1-5
CDR3: CASSLGWQGNNQPQHF
DNA: TGTGCCAGCAGCTTAGGCTGGCAGGGAAACAATCAGCCCCAGCATTTT

size: .
D: .
V: TRBV6-5
J: TRBJ2-1
CDR3: CASGMRGDEQFF
DNA: TGTGCCAGCGGCATGAGAGGAGATGAGCAGTTCTTC

size: .
D: .
V: TRBV9
J: TRBJ1-1
CDR3: CASSEGGGSTEAFF
DNA: TGTGCCAGCAGCGAGGGGGGAGGAAGCACTGAAGCTTTCTTT

size: .
D: TRBD1
V: TRBV12-3/TRBV12-4
J: TRBJ2-7
CDR3: CASSPTGKFSYEQYF
DNA: TGTGCCAGCAGTCCGACAGGGAAATTCTCCTACGAGCAGTACTTC

size: few
D: .
V: TRBV29-1
J: TRBJ1-4
CDR3: CSVETVLNEKLFF
DNA: TGCAGCGTTGAGACAGTACTTAATGAAAAACTGTTTTTT